Following are 9 T cell receptor beta chains from one sample sequenced in a study of OX40 agonist ivuxolimab in advanced cancers. Method: immunoSEQ multiplex PCR; TCRdb's copy keeps in-frame clones and lacks some. Of 65,000 to 90,000 clones listed, 90% are singletons. Here the sequenced sample was CD4+ or CD8+ T cells sorted from blood, taken in a trial of the OX40 agonist ivuxolimab. These receptors all stem from an adult with an advanced solid tumor such as melanoma, head and neck, liver or kidney cancer.

The chain couples TRBV27 to TRBJ2-5; D ambiguous. TRBJ2-7 matches the DNA end more closely, so the J call is doubtful. Germline V gene sequence: CDR1 MNHEY, CDR2 SMNVEV (reference sequence). This CDR3 is 14 amino acids long. This chain's CDR3 is CATPGGRASYEQYF. DNA for the CDR3: TGTGCCACCCCGGGTGGCCGGGCCTCCTACGAGCAGTACTTC.

This rearrangement joins TRBV5-1 to TRBJ2-7, with D perhaps matching TRBD2 (5 bases). With 0 bases removed from V and 2 bases from J, the gap between germline ends came to 9 bases. Looked up from germline, CDR1 is SGHRS and CDR2 is YFSETQ. The CDR3 sequence is 14 residues long. CDR3 region: CASSLGGSAYEQYF. The DNA for the CDR3 is TGCGCCAGCAGCTTGGGAGGGAGCGCCTACGAGCAGTACTTC.

V gene TRBV14 combines with J gene TRBJ1-2; no reliable D call. There are 13 residues in the CDR3. Between the trimmed V and J ends, which lost 2 bases and 2 bases, there was a span of 6 bases. Per germline, CDR1 SGHDN and CDR2 FVKESK. The CDR3 loop is CASSQRSNYGYTF. CDR3 sequence (DNA): TGTGCCAGCAGCCAACGATCGAACTATGGCTACACCTTC.

The J gene is TRBJ2-1, the V gene TRBV15, with 7 bases identical to TRBD2. This CDR3 is 15 amino acids long. Germline CDR1 reads LNHNV; CDR2 reads YYDKDF (reference sequence). Losses at the gene ends were 0 bases for V and 5 bases for J; bases not matched to a gene: 4. This CDR3 is CATSRDPSGHNEQFF. For the CDR3, the DNA is TGTGCCACCAGCAGAGATCCTAGCGGCCACAATGAGCAGTTCTTC.

V is TRBV4-2 and J is TRBJ1-2; 8 bases agree with TRBD1. With V trimmed by 4 bases and J by 4 bases, 11 bases remained unmatched. This CDR3 is 16 amino acids long. CDR1 and CDR2 from the germline V gene are LGHNA and YNFKEQ. CDR3 loop: CASSPRDRPQGYGYTF. The CDR3 DNA sequence: TGTGCCAGCAGCCCCCGGGACAGGCCCCAGGGCTATGGCTACACCTTC.

The chain combines TRBV7-8 with TRBJ2-7; TRBD1 is a possible D gene (6 bases). V was trimmed by 2 bases and J by 7 bases, leaving 12 bases between them. This CDR3 spans 13 amino acids. Germline values: CDR1 SGHVS, CDR2 FQNEAQ. Written as DNA, the CDR3 is TGTGCCAGCAGCTTACTACAGGGCGGGGAGCAGTACTTC. It translates to CASSLLQGGEQYF.

The J gene is TRBJ2-1, the V gene TRBV19; 13 nucleotides agree with TRBD2. This CDR3 spans 13 amino acids. The V segment lost 8 bases and the J segment 13 bases; nucleotides outside the gene matches: 8. Looked up from germline, CDR1 is LNHDA and CDR2 is SQIVND (reference sequence). CDR3: CASRTSGSVLQFF. CDR3 DNA sequence: TGTGCCAGTCGGACTAGCGGGAGTGTTCTTCAGTTCTTC.

V gene TRBV28 combines with J gene TRBJ2-6; the D gene is possibly TRBD2 (5 bases). The germline V and J ends were trimmed by 6 bases and 1 base, with 10 bases remaining between them. From germline, CDR1 is MDHEN and CDR2 SYDVKM. This CDR3 spans 15 amino acids. The CDR3 sequence is CASSQRGSGANVLTF. The CDR3 nucleotides read TGTGCCAGCAGCCAACGGGGTTCTGGGGCCAACGTCCTGACTTTC.

The chain uses TRBV2 and TRBJ2-1; no firm D call. V lost 4 bases to trimming and J lost 5 bases, with 9 bases between them. The germline gives CDR1 SNHLY, CDR2 FYNNEI. This CDR3 region has 13 residues. CDR3 sequence reads: CASSVDANNEQFF. The CDR3 DNA reads TGTGCCAGCAGTGTGGACGCCAACAATGAGCAGTTCTTC. Full variable domain (remainder filled in from reference TRBV2 and TRBJ2-1): EPEVTQTPSHQVTQMGQEVILRCVPISNHLYFYWYRQILGQKVEFLVSFYNNEISEKSEIFDDQFSVERPDGSNFTLKIRSTKLEDSAMYFCASSVDANNEQFFGPGTRLTVL.